Sequencing of this T cell receptor (beta chain) was carried out in a study of cytomegalovirus exposure and HLA in healthy donors. Study in general: As an earlier analysis found, around 170 million T cells yielded about 120 million unique TCR beta sequences. Around 79 million unique TCRs, all from HLA-typed donors, were included in an early release of the data. Broader study findings: V- and J-gene trimming in TCR beta was tied to a missense DCLRE1C variant by an analysis performed later. Presence/absence analyses treated sequencing depth as roughly uniform across donors.

This CDR3 spans 16 amino acids. Deletions cut 4 bases from V and 0 bases from J, with 13 bases between. CDR1 is KGHSH, CDR2 LQKENI, per germline. The PCR employed 60 Vbeta primers together with 13 Jbeta primers. The assay was immunoSEQ multiplex PCR, and TCRdb's table has in-frame clones only and misses some. The table records around 140,000 clones, approximately 85% of them present only once. A word on this clone: Its antigen is not known.

This clonotype was obtained from a woman between 50 and 59 years old in good health and CMV-seropositive. Sequencing was performed on PBMCs. The rearrangement links TRBV18 to TRBJ1-5, with D perhaps TRBD1 (5 bases). In DNA, the CDR3 is TGTGCCAGCTCACAGGGACTCGTAACTAGCAATCAGCCCCAGCATTTT. Translation gives CASSQGLVTSNQPQHF.